A single sample is the source of the 30 T cell receptor beta chains below, sequenced in a study of T cells in Graves' hyperthyroidism and ophthalmopathy. Amplification of TCR beta CDR3 regions was performed using RNA transcripts as template. TCR CDR3 underwent first-round RT-PCR with the HTBI primer set. TCRdb recomputed calls from the multiplex PCR reads with MiXCR, one row per CDR3 protein. The sample carries some 490,000 distinct CDR3 sequences, 16% recorded once. What was sequenced was blood. These receptors were obtained from a woman under 40 with Graves' ophthalmopathy.

This clonotype was seen repeatedly, ten times or more. The V call is TRBV7-2, the J call TRBJ2-3; D is unresolved. Trimming pared 2 bases from V and 4 bases from J, leaving 16 bases between. Germline loops: CDR1 SGHTA, CDR2 FQGNSA. This CDR3 has 16 amino acids. The DNA of the CDR3 is TGTGCCAGCAGCTTATCGGCAGCACAAGGGTCAGATACGCAGTATTTT. The encoded protein is CASSLSAAQGSDTQYF.

About this clonotype itself: This may come from a read error, since a much larger clone is one base off. The V call is TRBV7-2, the J call TRBJ1-1; 7 bases align to TRBD1. In germline, CDR1 is SGHTA, CDR2 FQGNSA. The CDR3 consists of 14 residues. With V trimmed by 6 bases and J by 3 bases, 7 bases remained unmatched. CDR3 DNA: TGTGCCAGCAGAAGTGGGACAGCGGACACTGAAGCTTTCTTT. This sequence encodes CASRSGTADTEAFF.

This clonotype was picked up many times. J is TRBJ1-5 and V is TRBV7-8; 7 nucleotides agree with TRBD1. The CDR3 length is 15 residues. Looked up from germline, CDR1 is SGHVS and CDR2 is FQNEAQ. With V trimmed by 6 bases and J by 5 bases, 10 bases remained unmatched. In DNA form, the CDR3 reads TGTGCCAGCAGTCCGACAGGGTTTACTTATCAGCCCCAGCATTTT. Translation: CASSPTGFTYQPQHF.

This clonotype was counted only a few times. V usage is TRBV28 and J usage is TRBJ2-2; TRBD1 matches 8 bases. The V and J ends lost 5 bases and 6 bases, in that order; junction bases with no gene match: 5. From germline, CDR1 is MDHEN and CDR2 SYDVKM. There are 14 residues in the CDR3. The CDR3 reads CASSTDRVAGELFF. CDR3 nucleotide sequence: TGTGCCAGCAGTACGGACAGGGTGGCCGGGGAGCTGTTTTTT.

This clonotype occurred many times. The chain has TRBV5-1 and TRBJ2-3; D might be TRBD2 (7 bases). The CDR3 is 17 residues long. Germline loops: CDR1 SGHRS, CDR2 YFSETQ. Trimming pared 0 bases from V and 1 base from J, leaving 15 bases between. CDR3 in amino acids: CASSLVAGEGGTDTQYF. The DNA of the CDR3 is TGCGCCAGCAGCTTGGTGGCGGGAGAGGGGGGCACAGATACGCAGTATTTT.

There are many counts of this clonotype. The chain recombines TRBV20-1 with TRBJ2-4; TRBD1 agrees at 7 bases. This CDR3 region has 15 residues. CDR1 and CDR2 from the germline V gene are DFQATT and SNEGSKA (reference sequence). Trimming cost V 6 bases and J 1 base; bases outside gene matches: 9. Here the CDR3 reads CSAKPTGVAKNIQYF. DNA of the CDR3: TGCAGTGCCAAACCCACAGGGGTTGCCAAAAACATTCAGTACTTC.

This clonotype was recorded at least ten times. V usage is TRBV30 and J usage is TRBJ2-5; possibly TRBD1 for D (6 bases). This CDR3 spans 12 amino acids. Germline values: CDR1 GTSNPN, CDR2 SVGIG (reference sequence). Trimming cost V 2 bases and J 11 bases, with 15 bases left between them. CDR3 region: CAWSTGRDRQYF. The CDR3 DNA reads as TGTGCCTGGAGTACAGGGAGAGACCGGCAGTACTTC.

This clonotype was seen at least ten times. The chain is built from TRBV20-1 and TRBJ2-3; 14 bases agree with TRBD2. The germline gives CDR1 DFQATT, CDR2 SNEGSKA (reference sequence). This CDR3 is built from 15 residues. J gave up 8 bases and V 5 bases, and 9 bases lay outside the gene matches. The CDR3 sequence: CSAPGTSGSRGTQYF. The DNA for the CDR3 is TGCAGTGCTCCTGGGACTAGCGGGAGCAGAGGTACGCAGTATTTT.

This clonotype showed up many times. This chain links TRBV12-5 with TRBJ2-1; a possible D gene is TRBD2 (5 bases). The CDR3 contains 18 residues. Germline CDR1 and CDR2: LGHNT and FRNRAP. Between the trimmed V and J ends, which lost 0 bases and 4 bases, there was a span of 19 bases. CDR3 region: CASGLVRELPPEYNEQFF. The DNA for the CDR3 is TGTGCTAGTGGTTTGGTACGGGAATTACCTCCAGAATACAATGAGCAGTTCTTC.

The table lists this clonotype with many counts. The V gene is TRBV20-1, the J gene TRBJ2-7; 10 bases are a match to TRBD1. The CDR3 has 15 residues. J lost 3 bases, V lost 2 bases, and 7 bases had no gene match. Germline-derived CDR1 and CDR2 are DFQATT and SNEGSKA (reference sequence). The CDR3 DNA is TGCAGTGCTAGACCCGGGACAGGGGCGAACTACGAGCAGTACTTC. It yields the protein CSARPGTGANYEQYF.

In its sample, this clonotype was seen many times. The V call is TRBV6-2 or TRBV6-3, the J call TRBJ1-1; 9 bases align to TRBD1. The V gene end was trimmed by 4 bases and the J gene end by 5 bases; junction bases not matched to a gene: 8. This CDR3 comprises 15 residues. Germline V gene data show CDR1 as MNHEY and CDR2 as SVGEGT. CDR3 coding DNA: TGTGCCAGCAGTTTCTCCGGGACAGGGAGAACTGAAGCTTTCTTT. Amino acids: CASSFSGTGRTEAFF.

The V gene is TRBV29-1, the J gene TRBJ2-2, with D perhaps TRBD2 (5 bases). Germline V lookup: CDR1 SQVTM, CDR2 ANQGSEA. The CDR3 consists of 13 residues. V shed 4 bases and J shed 7 bases, with 13 bases lying between them. CDR3 in amino acids: CSVVEEGFGELFF. The CDR3 DNA follows: TGCAGCGTTGTGGAGGAAGGGTTCGGGGAGCTGTTTTTT.

This clonotype was counted ten times or more. The V gene is TRBV28, the J gene TRBJ2-5, with unresolved D. Germline-derived CDR1 and CDR2 are MDHEN and SYDVKM. V lost 2 bases and J 6 bases, leaving 7 bases between the germline ends. The CDR3 is made up of 12 amino acids. The CDR3 sequence is CASSLKKKTQYF. The CDR3 DNA is TGTGCCAGCAGTTTAAAGAAGAAGACCCAGTACTTC.

This clonotype came up many times. V usage is TRBV9 and J usage is TRBJ2-1; D not resolved. Germline-derived CDR1 and CDR2 are SGDLS and YYNGEE. The V and J ends lost 0 bases and 7 bases respectively, with 8 bases between them. This CDR3 is 13 amino acids long. DNA for the CDR3: TGTGCCAGCAGCGTAGACTTCGGGAATGAGCAGTTCTTC. Its protein product is CASSVDFGNEQFF.

This clonotype was counted ten times or more. The rearrangement joins TRBV3-1 to TRBJ1-5; 7 nucleotides align to TRBD1. V trimming: 1 base; J trimming: 7 bases; junction bases outside the gene matches: 7. This CDR3 region has 15 residues. The germline V gene encodes CDR1 LGHDT and CDR2 YNNKEL (reference sequence). Here the CDR3 DNA reads TGTGCCAGCAGCCAAGGAGGCAACAGGGGACAGCCCCAGCATTTT. Protein: CASSQGGNRGQPQHF. Full variable domain (missing parts from reference TRBV3-1 and TRBJ1-5): DTAVSQTPKYLVTQMGNDKSIKCEQNLGHDTMYWYKQDSKKFLKIMFSYNNKELIINETVPNRFSPKSPDKAHLNLHINSLELGDSAVYFCASSQGGNRGQPQHFGDGTRLSIL.

This clonotype was detected ten times or more. The chain couples TRBV5-1 to TRBJ2-2; no clear D. The CDR3 runs to 13 residues. Germline V CDR1 and CDR2: SGHRS, YFSETQ. V was trimmed by 1 base and J by 6 bases, leaving 7 bases between them. The CDR3 here is CASSLISSGELFF. The CDR3 DNA follows: TGCGCCAGCAGCTTGATATCCTCCGGGGAGCTGTTTTTT.

As concerns this clonotype: As the CDR3 is not closed by the conserved phenylalanine or tryptophan, this likely results from a read error. The chain links TRBV10-3 to TRBJ2-7, with TRBD1 matching 8 bases. The V gene end was trimmed by 6 bases and the J gene end by 2 bases; junction bases not matched to a gene: 6. Germline V gene lookup returns CDR1 ENHRY and CDR2 SYGVKD. The CDR3 totals 14 residues. The CDR3 reads CAISETGVPYEQYL. CDR3 coding DNA: TGTGCCATCAGCGAGACAGGGGTACCCTACGAGCAGTACCTC.

This clonotype has just a few counts. J is TRBJ2-1 and V is TRBV7-3, with D perhaps given as TRBD1 or TRBD2 (5 bases each). The CDR3 is made up of 13 amino acids. Trimming shortened V by 2 bases and J by 10 bases, and 12 bases separated the two germline ends. Germline CDR1 reads SGHTA; CDR2 reads FQGTGA. The CDR3, as DNA: TGTGCCAGCAGCTTAGGCCCGGGACCCGAGCAGTTCTTC. As protein: CASSLGPGPEQFF.

This clonotype was detected only a few times. This sequence joins TRBV28 and TRBJ2-2; no clear D. Looked up from germline, CDR1 is MDHEN and CDR2 is SYDVKM. V shed 10 bases and J shed 5 bases, with 11 bases lying between them. The CDR3 sequence is 12 residues long. CDR3 sequence reads: CATQPGTGELFF. CDR3 DNA sequence: TGTGCCACCCAGCCAGGAACCGGGGAGCTGTTTTTT.

This clonotype came up a few times. This chain joins TRBV5-6 and TRBJ2-2; D ambiguous. V lost 5 bases and J lost 5, with 10 bases in between. This CDR3 is built from 13 residues. Per germline, CDR1 SGHDT and CDR2 YYEEEE. The DNA of the CDR3 is TGTGCCAGCAGTCTCATACGGACCGGGGAGCTGTTTTTT. This codes for CASSLIRTGELFF. Together with reference TRBV5-6 and TRBJ2-2, the CDR3 gives the full variable domain: DAGVTQSPTHLIKTRGQQVTLRCSPKSGHDTVSWYQQALGQGPQFIFQYYEEEERQRGNFPDRFSGHQFPNYSSELNVNALLLGDSALYLCASSLIRTGELFFGEGSRLTVL.

This clonotype was found many times. This chain connects TRBV7-2 to TRBJ2-7; TRBD2 matches 8 bases. Germline V gene sequence: CDR1 SGHTA, CDR2 FQGNSA. With 7 bases clipped from V and 2 bases from J, the junction kept 7 bases outside the gene matches. The CDR3 extends over 14 amino acids. CDR3 amino acids: CASNLKAGAYEQYF. The CDR3 DNA is TGTGCCAGCAACCTAAAAGCGGGAGCCTACGAGCAGTACTTC.

This clonotype was counted between two and nine times. V and J are TRBV6-2 or TRBV6-3 and TRBJ1-5, with 10 bases lining up with TRBD1. The CDR3 is 13 amino acids. Per germline, CDR1 MNHEY and CDR2 SVGEGT. After removal of 6 bases from V and 10 bases from J, the junction contained 6 bases not matched to a gene. The CDR3 bases are TGTGCCAGCAGCTGGACAGGGGGTAATCCCCAGCATTTT. Its protein is CASSWTGGNPQHF.

This clonotype was recorded many times. The rearrangement joins TRBV3-1 to TRBJ2-7; 7 bases fit TRBD1. The CDR3 runs to 15 residues. V shed 4 bases, J shed 0 bases, and the junction held 6 bases outside the gene matches. Germline loops: CDR1 LGHDT, CDR2 YNNKEL (reference sequence). The CDR3 DNA sequence: TGTGCCAGCAGCCGACAGGGTTCGAGCTCCTACGAGCAGTACTTC. This sequence encodes CASSRQGSSSYEQYF.

The sample holds many counts of this clonotype. V and J are TRBV12-3 or TRBV12-4 and TRBJ1-1, with 7 bases identical to TRBD1. Trimming removed 5 bases from V and 0 bases from J; junction bases left unmatched: 12. CDR3 length: 17 residues. CDR3 nucleotides: TGTGCCAGCAGTCGACTGACAGGGTTCATAGTGAACACTGAAGCTTTCTTT. This translates into CASSRLTGFIVNTEAFF.

This clonotype has at least ten counts. The chain uses TRBV28 and TRBJ2-3; D perhaps matches TRBD2 (6 bases). V lost 7 bases and J lost 2, with 13 bases in between. This CDR3 spans 14 amino acids. Germline CDR1 MDHEN, CDR2 SYDVKM. For the CDR3, the DNA is TGTGCCAGCACCCTTCCGGGAGCCACAGATACGCAGTATTTT. This gives the protein CASTLPGATDTQYF.

This clonotype was seen ten or more times. The gene calls are TRBV20-1 and TRBJ2-3; D not certain. CDR1 DFQATT and CDR2 SNEGSKA come from the germline V gene (reference sequence). The V and J ends lost 3 bases and 4 bases respectively, with 17 bases between them. The CDR3 is made up of 15 amino acids. The CDR3 DNA reads TGCAGTGCTAGCCCTTACTTGGGTCTCGCAGATACGCAGTATTTT. Residues: CSASPYLGLADTQYF.

This clonotype was counted ten times or more. V and J are TRBV29-1 and TRBJ2-7, with 7 bases lining up with TRBD1. V lost 5 bases and J lost 5; bases outside the gene matches: 3. The CDR3 spans 11 residues. Germline CDR1 is SQVTM and CDR2 is ANQGSEA. The CDR3, as DNA: TGCAGCGTTCTTACAGGGGACGAGCAGTACTTC. This codes for CSVLTGDEQYF.

This clonotype was observed a handful of times. The rearrangement joins TRBV10-1 to TRBJ2-7; D assignment may be TRBD1 or TRBD2 (5 bases each). Looked up from germline, CDR1 is WNHNN and CDR2 is SYGVQD (reference sequence). V was clipped by 8 bases and J by 0 bases, with 14 bases between them. CDR3 length: 14 residues. CDR3 sequence reads: CASARGFSSYEQYF. CDR3 nucleotide sequence: TGCGCCAGCGCCCGGGGCTTCAGCTCCTACGAGCAGTACTTC.

Points on this clonotype: The junction shows a germline mismatch at one end, possibly a read error. J is TRBJ2-7 and V is TRBV12-5; no reliable D call. There are 13 residues in the CDR3. Germline V lookup: CDR1 LGHNT, CDR2 FRNRAP. DNA for the CDR3: TGTGCTAGTGGTTTGTTTAGTTCCTCCGAGCAGTACTTC. Translated, it gives CASGLFSSSEQYF.

The sample holds many counts of this clonotype. This chain connects TRBV7-8 to TRBJ1-6; D may be TRBD1 (5 bases). V was clipped by 3 bases and J by 8 bases, with 8 bases between them. Germline CDR1 and CDR2: SGHVS and FQNEAQ. The CDR3 runs 13 residues. This chain's CDR3 is CASSLVRDSPLHF. The CDR3 coding sequence is TGTGCCAGCAGCTTGGTCAGGGATTCACCCCTCCACTTT.